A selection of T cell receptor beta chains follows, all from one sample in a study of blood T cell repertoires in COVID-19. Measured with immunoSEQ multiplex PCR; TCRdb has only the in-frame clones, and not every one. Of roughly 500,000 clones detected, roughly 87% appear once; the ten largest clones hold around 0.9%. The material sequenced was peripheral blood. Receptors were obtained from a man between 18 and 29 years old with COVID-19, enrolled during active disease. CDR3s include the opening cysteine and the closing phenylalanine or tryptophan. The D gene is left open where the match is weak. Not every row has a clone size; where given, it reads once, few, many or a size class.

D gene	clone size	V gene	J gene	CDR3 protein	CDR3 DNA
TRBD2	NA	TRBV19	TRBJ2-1	CASSSGSRGINEQFF	TGTGCCAGTAGTAGCGGGAGTAGGGGAATCAATGAGCAGTTCTTC
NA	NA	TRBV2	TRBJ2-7	CASSGSPEQYF	TGTGCCAGCAGTGGGAGCCCCGAGCAGTACTTC
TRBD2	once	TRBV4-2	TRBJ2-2	CASSRRTSGGTNTGELFF	TGTGCCAGCAGCCGTCGGACTAGCGGGGGGACGAACACCGGGGAGCTGTTTTTT
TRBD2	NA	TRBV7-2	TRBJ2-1	CASSFQLAVSGEQFF	TGTGCCAGCAGCTTTCAGCTAGCGGTTTCGGGAGAGCAGTTCTTC
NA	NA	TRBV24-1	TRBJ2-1	CATSDPGQNYNEQFF	TGTGCCACCAGTGACCCGGGACAAAACTACAATGAGCAGTTCTTC
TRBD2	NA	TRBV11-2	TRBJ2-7	CASSFRGRAENEQYF	TGTGCCAGCAGCTTTCGCGGGAGGGCGGAGAACGAGCAGTACTTC
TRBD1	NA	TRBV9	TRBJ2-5	CASSVASGTGEEQETQYF	TGTGCCAGCAGCGTAGCTTCCGGGACAGGGGAGGAACAAGAGACCCAGTACTTC
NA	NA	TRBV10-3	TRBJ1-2	CAIANVGRAYGYTF	TGTGCCATCGCCAACGTCGGCAGGGCTTATGGCTACACCTTC
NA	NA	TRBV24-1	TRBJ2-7	CATSGLTANEQYF	TGTGCCACCAGTGGCTTGACAGCTAACGAGCAGTACTTC
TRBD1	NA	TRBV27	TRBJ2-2	CASRTRTGNTGELFF	TGTGCCAGCAGAACAAGGACAGGGAACACCGGGGAGCTGTTTTTT
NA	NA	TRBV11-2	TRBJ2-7	CASQVQGLPSYEQYF	TGTGCCAGCCAGGTCCAGGGGCTTCCCTCCTACGAGCAGTACTTC
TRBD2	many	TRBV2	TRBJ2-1	CASSEILAGHNEQFF	TGTGCCAGCAGTGAGATTCTAGCGGGGCACAATGAGCAGTTCTTC
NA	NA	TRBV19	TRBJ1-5	CASRSVNQPQHF	TGTGCCAGTAGGTCCGTCAATCAGCCCCAGCATTTT
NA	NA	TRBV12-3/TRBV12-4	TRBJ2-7	CASSQDFYEQYF	TGTGCCAGCAGCCAGGACTTCTACGAGCAGTACTTC
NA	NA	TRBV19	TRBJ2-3	CASSWGGGTDTQYF	TGTGCCAGTAGTTGGGGGGGCGGCACAGATACGCAGTATTTT
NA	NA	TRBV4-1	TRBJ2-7	CASSRSSTGMDEQYF	TGCGCCAGCAGCCGTTCTAGCACGGGAATGGACGAGCAGTACTTC
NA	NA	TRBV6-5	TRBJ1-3	CASRQQFSANTIYF	TGTGCCAGCAGGCAACAGTTTTCAGCAAACACCATATATTTT
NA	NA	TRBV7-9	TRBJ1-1	CASSPGLGAQTEAFF	TGTGCCAGCAGCCCTGGGCTTGGGGCCCAAACTGAAGCTTTCTTT
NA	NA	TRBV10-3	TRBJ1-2	CAIRAGPTNYGYTF	TGTGCCATCAGGGCGGGGCCTACTAACTATGGCTACACCTTC
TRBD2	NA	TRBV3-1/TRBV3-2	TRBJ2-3	CASSQYGTSGTDTQYF	TGTGCCAGCAGCCAGTACGGGACTAGCGGCACAGATACGCAGTATTTT
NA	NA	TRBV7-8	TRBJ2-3	CASSLAREGDTQYF	TGTGCCAGCAGCTTAGCGCGAGAGGGAGATACGCAGTATTTT
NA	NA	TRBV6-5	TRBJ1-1	CASSLNGQNTEAFF	TGTGCCAGCAGCCTAAACGGACAGAACACTGAAGCTTTCTTT
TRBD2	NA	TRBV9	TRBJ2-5	CASSISGAAAQTQYF	TGTGCCAGCAGCATCAGCGGGGCCGCTGCCCAGACCCAGTACTTC
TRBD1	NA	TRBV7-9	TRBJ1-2	CASSLGTGLRLLYTF	TGTGCCAGCAGCCTAGGGACAGGCCTTCGGCTGCTCTACACCTTC
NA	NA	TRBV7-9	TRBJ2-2	CASRTTSTGELFF	TGTGCCAGCAGAACAACTAGTACCGGGGAGCTGTTTTTT
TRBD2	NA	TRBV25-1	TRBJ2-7	CASSDFNTSGGAYEQYF	TGTGCCAGCAGTGACTTCAACACTAGCGGGGGGGCCTACGAGCAGTACTTC
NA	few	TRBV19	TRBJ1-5	CASTPGGNQPQHF	TGTGCCAGTACTCCAGGGGGCAATCAGCCCCAGCATTTT
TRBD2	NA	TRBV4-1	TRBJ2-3	CASSQGGAKRGVTDTQYF	TGCGCCAGCAGCCAAGGGGGAGCCAAGCGGGGGGTCACAGATACGCAGTATTTT
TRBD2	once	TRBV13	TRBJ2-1	CASSLFPLAGGIGQFF	TGTGCCAGCAGCTTATTCCCTTTGGCGGGGGGGATCGGGCAGTTCTTC
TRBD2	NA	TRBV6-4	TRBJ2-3	CASSEDRGGQATQYF	TGTGCCAGCAGTGAAGATCGGGGGGGGCAGGCTACGCAGTATTTT
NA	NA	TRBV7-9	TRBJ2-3	CASSLEGGADTQYF	TGTGCCAGCAGCTTAGAGGGAGGAGCAGATACGCAGTATTTT
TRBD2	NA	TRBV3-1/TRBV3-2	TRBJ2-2	CASSRGLAGEAGELFF	TGTGCCAGCAGCCGTGGACTAGCGGGGGAAGCGGGGGAGCTGTTTTTT
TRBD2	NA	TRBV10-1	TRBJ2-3	CASSDRGGSGSTDTQYF	TGCGCCAGCAGTGATCGGGGGGGCTCGGGAAGCACAGATACGCAGTATTTT
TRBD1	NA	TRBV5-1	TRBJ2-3	CASSLGTGTGHTDTQYF	TGCGCCAGCAGCTTGGGAACGGGGACAGGGCACACAGATACGCAGTATTTT
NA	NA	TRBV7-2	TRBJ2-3	CASSTRTGTDTQYF	TGTGCCAGCAGCACGAGGACAGGCACAGATACGCAGTATTTT
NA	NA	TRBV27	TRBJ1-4	CASSPVRGTDNEKLFF	TGTGCCAGCAGTCCCGTCAGGGGAACCGATAATGAAAAACTGTTTTTT
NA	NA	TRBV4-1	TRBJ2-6	CASSHNSGANVLTF	TGCGCCAGCAGCCACAACTCTGGGGCCAACGTCCTGACTTTC
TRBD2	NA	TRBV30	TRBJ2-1	CAWSAGTSINEQFF	TGTGCCTGGAGTGCCGGGACTAGCATCAATGAGCAGTTCTTC
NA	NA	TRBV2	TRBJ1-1	CASSGADSTDTEAFF	TGTGCCAGCAGTGGAGCCGACAGTACGGACACTGAAGCTTTCTTT
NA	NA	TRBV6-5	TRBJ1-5	CASSSPGGNQPQHF	TGTGCCAGCAGTTCCCCCGGGGGCAATCAGCCCCAGCATTTT
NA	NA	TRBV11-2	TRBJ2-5	CASTNQETQYF	TGTGCCAGCACCAACCAAGAGACCCAGTACTTC
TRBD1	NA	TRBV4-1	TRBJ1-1	CASSLGTGAAFF	TGCGCCAGCAGCCTGGGGACAGGGGCGGCTTTCTTT
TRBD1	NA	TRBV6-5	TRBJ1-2	CATDSPGQGYGYTF	TGTGCCACTGATTCTCCGGGACAGGGTTATGGCTACACCTTC
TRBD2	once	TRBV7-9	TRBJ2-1	CASSLWRGSSYNEQFF	TGTGCCAGCAGCTTATGGCGGGGGAGCTCCTACAATGAGCAGTTCTTC
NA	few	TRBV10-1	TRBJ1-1	CASSDSTLTANTEAFF	TGCGCCAGCAGTGATTCAACGTTGACAGCGAACACTGAAGCTTTCTTT
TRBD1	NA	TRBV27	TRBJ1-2	CASSQYRGGGYTF	TGTGCCAGCAGTCAATACAGGGGAGGAGGCTACACCTTC